This TCR beta chain originates from a study of T cells in localized non-small cell lung cancer (dated by TCRdb to 2020 to 2022). In terms of the full investigation: The study analyzed T cell repertoires of 200 to 250 early-stage NSCLC patients, comparing tumors and uninvolved tumor-adjacent lungs. A mean age of approximately 70 years was recorded for the NSCLC patients, of whom 120 to 150 were male and 107 were female. The cohort was made up of fewer than 250 treatment-naive NSCLC patients whose localized lung tumors had been resected.

At diagnosis, tumor, uninvolved tumor-adjacent lung and peripheral blood were collected and then preserved as a mix of FFPE and fresh-frozen material. Blood samples were analyzed as peripheral blood mononuclear cells for TCR repertoire profiling. As concerns this clone: The target of this receptor is not known. Base qualities are not recorded, but no much larger clone differs from it by a single base.

The immunoSEQ Assay was used to sequence TCR beta CDR3 regions from DNA. Regarding the original processing steps: T cell density was computed as TCR beta template counts normalized to usable DNA estimated by amplifying housekeeping genes. Richness was estimated using the preseqR package, with extrapolation to 400,000 templates for PBMC samples and to 120,000 templates for tissue samples. Clonality was taken to be one minus Pielou's evenness. Tissue-enriched TCRs were identified by differential abundance testing using productive amino-acid clonotypes, minimum total count 5 and alpha 0.1. The Jaccard Index and the Morisita Overlap Index were used to measure repertoire overlap between compartments. TCR beta CDR3s were clustered by GLIPH together with public tetramer-defined viral CDR3s, and at least three viral sequences plus V-gene enrichment were required for viral motifs. TCRdb took this table from immuneACCESS and kept in-frame rearrangements with V and J called. Such tables lack part of the clones; where checked against another copy, unresolved V genes explain under half of the gap, and the rest is unexplained. V and J calls and clone size are those listed in that table; D and trimming were worked out from the DNA. A total of roughly 38,000 clones appear in this sample, approximately 88% of them only once. Around 2.9% of the sample is taken by the ten largest.

What the authors observed across the whole study: Multi-region tumor sequencing was not performed, so intratumor heterogeneity could not be excluded. Because the study design was exploratory, TCR variables were selected using unadjusted p-values without false-discovery rate correction. A median of 57 of the top 100 tumor clones were detected in paired uninvolved adjacent lung, and 28 of these tumor clones were also found among the top 100 clones of the paired uninvolved adjacent lung. Higher blood T cell density associated with longer overall survival, while higher adjacent-lung clonality associated with shorter survival. The highest T cell clonality was observed in uninvolved tumor-adjacent lung, where clonality exceeded that of tumor, suggesting that antigenic responses were more focused in uninvolved tumor-adjacent lung.

Sequencing was performed on peripheral blood, taken before any cancer treatment. This TCR was sampled from a woman between 40 and 69 years old with stage I lung adenocarcinoma.

The DNA reads TGCAGTGCTTACAGGGGAGACGGCTACACCTTC. Its protein is CSAYRGDGYTF. This receptor chain uses TRBV20-1 and TRBJ1-2, with 7 middle bases fitting TRBD1. After removal of 5 bases from V and 8 bases from J, the junction retains 5 bases not matched to a gene. From a lookup of the germline V gene (reference sequence), CDR1 and CDR2 are DFQATT and SNEGSKA. Inclusive of the bounding cysteine and phenylalanine, the CDR3 is 11 residues long. CDR3 DNA only is kept here, 33 bases in frame from base 1.